The subject of this entry is one T cell receptor (beta chain). Using immunoSEQ multiplex PCR, the repertoire was profiled, and TCRdb retains in-frame clones only, with some absent. The sample has 140,000 to 150,000 clones; around 88% are singletons. The CDR3 consists of 15 residues. Germline loops: CDR1 MDHEN, CDR2 SYDVKM. The V end was cut by 2 bases, the J end by 0 bases, with 5 bases between. The data stem from a study of T cell responses to AZD1222 COVID-19 vaccine. Sequencing was performed on peripheral blood, taken on day 0 of AZD1222 vaccination. This sequence was found in an adult in good health. This chain links TRBV28 with TRBJ1-6, with D perhaps matching TRBD1 (5 bases). CDR3 DNA sequence: TGTGCCAGCAGTTTAGGGGGCTCCTATAATTCACCCCTCCACTTT. This gives the protein CASSLGGSYNSPLHF.